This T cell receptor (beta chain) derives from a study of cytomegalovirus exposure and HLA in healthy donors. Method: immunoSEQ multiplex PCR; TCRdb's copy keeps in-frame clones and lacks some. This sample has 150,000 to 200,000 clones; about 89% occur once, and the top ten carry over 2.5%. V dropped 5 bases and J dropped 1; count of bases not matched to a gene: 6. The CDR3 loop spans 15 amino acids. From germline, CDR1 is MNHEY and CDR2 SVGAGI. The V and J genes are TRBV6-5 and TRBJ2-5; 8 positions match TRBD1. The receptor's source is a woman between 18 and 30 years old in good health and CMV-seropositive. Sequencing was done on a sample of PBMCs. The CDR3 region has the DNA TGTGCCAGCAGTCGCCGCGGGACAGGCCAAGAGACCCAGTACTTC. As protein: CASSRRGTGQETQYF.